This TCR beta chain emerged from a study of T cell changes during pregnancy in multiple sclerosis. Trimming took 2 bases from V and 3 from J, leaving 7 bases between them. Germline lookup yields CDR1 LNHDA and CDR2 SQIVND (reference sequence). The CDR3 has 13 residues. The protocol was immunoSEQ multiplex PCR, while the TCRdb copy is restricted to in-frame clones and leaves out a portion. Of about 30,000 clones listed, roughly 90% were seen once; the top ten hold roughly 0.45%. This sequence was found in a female donor in good health, enrolled as a control in a pregnancy study. Sequenced material: CD4+ T cells from peripheral blood mononuclear cells, taken in the second trimester of pregnancy. The genes are TRBV19 and TRBJ1-2; no reliable D call. CDR3 residues: CASSIIRDYGYTF. Written as DNA, the CDR3 is TGTGCCAGTAGTATAATCCGGGACTATGGCTACACCTTC.